A single T cell receptor (beta chain) is shown here with its context. What it binds is not known. The CDR3 has 13 residues. CDR1 is LNHDA, CDR2 SQIVND, per germline (reference sequence). The germline V and J ends were trimmed by 5 bases and 3 bases, with 10 bases remaining between them. The data were taken from a study of shared clonotypes between healthy human individuals. Study context: In total, the donors were two women and a few men aged 18 to 49.

Study conclusions and caveats: The genetic and exposure-history diversity represented was limited by few donors. Only blood was sampled, and tissue TCR repertoires likely differ from blood ones.

Terminally differentiated effector memory CD45RA+ cells were excluded by CCR7 positive selection of CD45RO-negative cells. Investigators spread the genomic DNA of each subset evenly over several immunoSEQ plates. Here immunoSEQ multiplex PCR was the method, and the copy in TCRdb shows in-frame clones only, minus some. The table lists fewer than 1 million clones, around 96% of them singletons. The sample taken for sequencing was naive CD8+ T cells sorted from blood. The chain combines TRBV19 with TRBJ1-1; D is ambiguous. This sequence was found in a man between 25 and 39 years old in good health. CDR3 bases: TGTGCCAGTAGTGCCGGACTTGACACTGAAGCTTTCTTT. Its translation is CASSAGLDTEAFF.